This TCR beta chain was sequenced in a study of blood T cell repertoires in COVID-19. Recruits, aged roughly 18 to 100 years, lived in 20 to 30 US areas. In germline, CDR1 is MNHEY, CDR2 SMNVEV (reference sequence). This CDR3 contains 14 residues. With 7 bases removed from V and 6 bases from J, the gap between germline ends came to 15 bases. Under the authors' procedure: For nucleated cells, counts were estimated from reference gene primer amplification. Method: immunoSEQ multiplex PCR; TCRdb's copy keeps in-frame clones and lacks some. V, J and clone size reflect that table, while D and trimming were determined from the DNA. Among 400,000 to 500,000 clones listed, 88% were seen once.

The specimen was PBMCs or T cells enriched from blood (not recorded which). J is TRBJ1-4 and V is TRBV27; D unclear. The source is a middle-aged woman who had recovered from COVID-19. This CDR3 reads CASTPGSFHEKLFF. CDR3 nucleotide sequence: TGTGCCAGCACCCCGGGGAGTTTCCATGAAAAACTGTTTTTT.